Following are 16 T cell receptor beta chains from one sample sequenced in a study of cytomegalovirus exposure and HLA in healthy donors. The primer mix had 60 Vbeta and 13 Jbeta primers. Produced via immunoSEQ multiplex PCR; TCRdb's table is partial and in-frame only. The sample lists more than 85,000 clones, 79% occurring once. The sample was PBMCs. These receptors originate from a female donor in good health and CMV-seropositive.

This chain connects TRBV7-9 to TRBJ1-2; D unresolved. This CDR3 is 12 amino acids long. Germline CDR1 and CDR2: SEHNR and FQNEAQ (reference sequence). The CDR3 DNA sequence: TGTGCTTCTCGCTACGAGGATGACGGCTACACCTTC. This gives the protein CASRYEDDGYTF.

The rearrangement uses TRBV5-1 and TRBJ1-6; no firm D call. Germline V gene sequence: CDR1 SGHRS, CDR2 YFSETQ. V was cut by 2 bases and J by 0 bases, with 12 bases left in between. The CDR3 contains 17 residues. The CDR3 nucleotides read TGCGCCAGCAGCTTTGATCCCCCGAGCTCCTATAATTCACCCCTCCACTTT. Its protein is CASSFDPPSSYNSPLHF.

This chain joins TRBV6-5 and TRBJ2-7; 7 bases match TRBD1. CDR1 is MNHEY and CDR2 is SVGAGI in the germline V gene. The CDR3 is made up of 11 amino acids. The J segment lost 3 bases and the V segment lost 7 bases, leaving 0 bases of the junction unmatched. The CDR3 reads CASNRGYEQYF. CDR3 sequence (DNA): TGTGCCAGCAACAGGGGCTACGAGCAGTACTTC.

V gene TRBV6-1 combines with J gene TRBJ1-6; possibly TRBD1 for D (6 bases). Trimming left V 4 bases short and J 0 bases short, with 13 bases between. The length of the CDR3 is 17 residues. CDR1 is MNHNS, CDR2 SASEGT, per germline. CDR3 sequence: CASSGVLGGSYNSPLHF. The CDR3 DNA is TGTGCCAGCAGTGGGGTGTTAGGGGGCTCCTATAATTCACCCCTCCACTTT.

This clone appeared a few times. The chain carries TRBV5-4 and TRBJ1-4, with 7 bases aligning to TRBD1. This CDR3 has 15 amino acids. In germline, CDR1 is SGHNT, CDR2 YYREEE (reference sequence). V lost 4 bases and J lost 8; bases outside the gene matches: 11. CDR3 DNA sequence: TGTGCCAGCAGCCGGGACAGTGAGCACAGCGAAAAACTGTTTTTT. Protein product: CASSRDSEHSEKLFF.

V usage is TRBV5-1 and J usage is TRBJ2-1; 7 nucleotides agree with TRBD1. CDR3 length: 16 residues. Germline V gives CDR1 SGHRS, CDR2 YFSETQ. With V trimmed by 4 bases and J by 0 bases, 7 bases remained unmatched. CDR3 loop: CASSPQGVSSYNEQFF. CDR3 DNA: TGCGCCAGCAGCCCCCAGGGGGTGAGCTCCTACAATGAGCAGTTCTTC.

A few counts support this clone. The CDR3, as DNA: TGTGCCAGCAGCTTAGGCCTGGAGAGCACAGATACGCAGTATTTT. Its protein product is CASSLGLESTDTQYF. The chain couples TRBV11-2 to TRBJ2-3, with D uncertain. Trimming stripped 1 base from V and 0 bases from J, with 8 bases between. Germline V lookup: CDR1 SGHAT, CDR2 FQNNGV. The CDR3 is 15 amino acids. Drawing the rest from reference TRBV11-2 and TRBJ2-3, the complete variable domain is EAGVAQSPRYKIIEKRQSVAFWCNPISGHATLYWYQQILGQGPKLLIQFQNNGVVDDSQLPKDRFSAERLKGVDSTLKIQPAKLEDSAVYLCASSLGLESTDTQYFGPGTRLTVL.

DNA for the CDR3: TGTGCCTGGGGACAGGGCTTCTCTGGAAACACCATATATTTT. This encodes CAWGQGFSGNTIYF. V gene TRBV30 combines with J gene TRBJ1-3; TRBD1 matches at 8 bases. Germline loops: CDR1 GTSNPN, CDR2 SVGIG (reference sequence). This CDR3 region has 14 residues. The V segment lost 5 bases and the J segment 0 bases; nucleotides outside the gene matches: 3.

V is TRBV7-6 and J is TRBJ2-3; 8 nucleotides line up with TRBD2. CDR3 length: 16 amino acids. CDR1 is SGHVS, CDR2 FNYEAQ, per germline. V lost 5 bases to trimming and J lost 6 bases; unmatched junction nucleotides: 13. CDR3 nucleotides: TGTGCCAGCAGCCTTGGAGGAGGGACTAGGTCGGATACGCAGTATTTT. Its protein product is CASSLGGGTRSDTQYF.

The chain employs TRBV7-9 and TRBJ1-5; a possible D gene is TRBD1 (6 bases). Germline V gene data show CDR1 as SEHNR and CDR2 as FQNEAQ (reference sequence). Trimming removed 3 bases from V and 6 bases from J, with 9 bases in between. The CDR3 loop spans 13 amino acids. CDR3: CASSFTGSQPQHF. In DNA, the CDR3 is TGTGCCAGCAGCTTTACAGGGTCTCAGCCCCAGCATTTT.

This clone came up once. The rearrangement links TRBV5-5 to TRBJ2-4; the match to TRBD1 covers 8 bases. Germline V gene lookup returns CDR1 SGHKS and CDR2 YYEKEE (reference sequence). J gave up 0 bases and V 2 bases, and 4 bases lay outside the gene matches. The CDR3 has 16 amino acids. Here the CDR3 reads CASSFVDRGAKNIQYF. The CDR3 nucleotides read TGTGCCAGCAGCTTTGTAGACAGGGGAGCCAAAAACATTCAGTACTTC.

The chain joins TRBV7-2 to TRBJ2-7; no clear D. Deletions cut 2 bases from V and 1 base from J, with 3 bases between. The CDR3 contains 12 residues. Germline assignment: CDR1 SGHTA and CDR2 FQGNSA. The CDR3 nucleotides read TGTGCCAGCAGCTTAACTTCCTACGAGCAGTACTTC. Translated, it gives CASSLTSYEQYF.

The chain employs TRBV6-1 and TRBJ2-7, with 9 bases matching TRBD1. Germline loops: CDR1 MNHNS, CDR2 SASEGT. The V gene end was trimmed by 6 bases and the J gene end by 4 bases; junction bases not matched to a gene: 7. There are 14 residues in the CDR3. Written as DNA, the CDR3 is TGTGCCAGCAGCCCGACAGGGGGAGGTTACGAGCAGTACTTC. Encoded protein: CASSPTGGGYEQYF.

This clone was seen a single time. V usage is TRBV10-3 and J usage is TRBJ2-7; TRBD2 aligns across 7 bases. V gave up 6 bases and J gave up 0 bases; unmatched junction bases: 8. CDR3 size: 15 residues. Germline assignment: CDR1 ENHRY and CDR2 SYGVKD. CDR3 amino acids: CAISPWEGSSYEQYF. The CDR3 DNA reads TGTGCCATCAGCCCCTGGGAGGGGTCCTCCTACGAGCAGTACTTC.

Points on this clone: The junction shows a germline mismatch at one end, possibly a read error. The chain couples TRBV25-1 to TRBJ2-6; D might be TRBD1 (5 bases). Germline CDR1 MGHDK, CDR2 SYGVNS. The CDR3 runs 15 residues. The CDR3 spells CASSATVSGANGLTF. Written as DNA, the CDR3 is TGTGCCAGCAGTGCGACAGTTTCTGGGGCCAACGGCCTGACTTTC.

The chain recombines TRBV6-5 with TRBJ2-7, with a weak D call TRBD2 (6 bases). This CDR3 is 12 amino acids long. Germline V gives CDR1 MNHEY, CDR2 SVGAGI. The V end was cut by 4 bases, the J end by 7 bases, with 11 bases between. CDR3 in amino acids: CASSSGVGEQYF. The CDR3 DNA sequence: TGTGCCAGCAGTTCGGGGGTGGGAGAGCAGTACTTC.